This T cell receptor beta chain was recorded in a study of blood T cell repertoires in COVID-19. Study summary: Donors in the United States, Italy and Spain gave samples during acute or convalescent COVID-19. T cells, B-cell-depleted T cells, or PBMCs provided the cDNA or gDNA that served as material.

Authors' processing steps: Scientists estimated how many nucleated cells there were by amplifying reference gene primers. The repertoire was sequenced with immunoSEQ multiplex PCR; TCRdb's copy has only in-frame clones and lacks some. V, J and clone size derive from that table, while D and trimming were established from the DNA sequence. The sample includes approximately 250,000 clones, roughly 88% of them seen just once. This CDR3 is 16 amino acids long. CDR1 PRHDT and CDR2 FYEKMQ come from the germline V gene (reference sequence). The J segment lost 3 bases and the V segment lost 4 bases, leaving 4 bases of the junction unmatched.

The chain has TRBV13 and TRBJ2-5, with 14 bases aligning to TRBD2. The source of this sequence is a woman in her thirties or forties who had recovered from COVID-19. What was sequenced was peripheral blood. The CDR3 spells CASSSEGLAGEETQYF. The CDR3 DNA reads as TGTGCCAGCAGCTCGGAGGGACTAGCGGGGGAAGAGACCCAGTACTTC.